This T cell receptor (beta chain) was identified during a study of spatial heterogeneity in lung cancer. Study-level background: The average appearance count of each unique TCR and UMI combination in raw reads was more than 9.5.

Overall study findings and caveats: Tumoral mutation counts were tracked by counts of expanded intratumoral alpha and beta TCRs.

Stated time point: sample taken at primary tumor resection. Patients with untreated early-stage non-small cell lung cancer, numbering 55 to 80, were the donors. Without sorting, whole RNA was sequenced from tumor, nontumor lung or frozen PBMC. This CDR3 region has 15 residues. In germline, CDR1 is SGHRS, CDR2 YFSETQ. V lost 2 bases, J lost 3 bases, and 14 bases lay in between. This clonotype was seen at least ten times. Its target is not known. A unique molecular identifier was attached to every TCR cDNA molecule. TCRdb processed the 5' RACE reads anew with MiXCR; each CDR3 protein has one entry. The sample gives over a thousand distinct CDR3 sequences, over 7.5% of which show up once; about two fifths is in the top ten.

The sample here was lung tumor tissue, taken at surgery. This chain joins TRBV5-1 and TRBJ1-1; D unresolved. The sequence was obtained from a female donor with early-stage non-small cell lung cancer. The DNA for the CDR3 is TGCGCCAGCAGCTTCGTGGACGGAGGCGACACTGAAGCTTTCTTT. Translating it yields CASSFVDGGDTEAFF. The full variable domain, its missing parts supplied by reference TRBV5-1 and TRBJ1-1, is KAGVTQTPRYLIKTRGQQVTLSCSPISGHRSVSWYQQTPGQGLQFLFEYFSETQRNKGNFPGRFSGRQFSNSRSEMNVSTLELGDSALYLCASSFVDGGDTEAFFGQGTRLTVV.